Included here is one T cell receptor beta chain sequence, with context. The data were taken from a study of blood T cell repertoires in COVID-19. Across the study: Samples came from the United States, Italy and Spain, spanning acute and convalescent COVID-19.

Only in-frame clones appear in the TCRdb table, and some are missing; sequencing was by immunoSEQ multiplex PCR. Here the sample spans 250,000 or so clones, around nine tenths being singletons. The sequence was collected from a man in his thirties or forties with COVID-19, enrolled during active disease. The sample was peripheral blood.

This chain's CDR3 is CASSTPGQGASYEQYF. CDR3 sequence (DNA): TGCGCCAGCAGTACGCCAGGACAGGGGGCTTCCTACGAGCAGTACTTC. The chain joins TRBV5-1 to TRBJ2-7, with TRBD1 matching over 11 bases. Germline V gives CDR1 SGHRS, CDR2 YFSETQ. With 5 bases clipped from V and 1 base from J, the junction kept 8 bases outside the gene matches. The CDR3 contains 16 residues.